Listed below are T cell receptor beta chains from one sample, sequenced in a study of blood T cell repertoires in COVID-19. Libraries were prepared by immunoSEQ multiplex PCR; TCRdb keeps only in-frame clonotypes and omits some of them. The top ten hold 7.5% to 9.5% of the sample, which has under 200,000 clones, about 83% seen once. Sequencing was done on a sample of peripheral blood. All receptors derive from a man between 35 and 55 years old who had recovered from COVID-19. The CDR3 runs from the conserved cysteine through the conserved F or W. The D gene is left open where the match is weak. Clone size is not always given. Where it is, it says once, few, many or a class for expanded clones.

DNA: TGTGCCAGCAGTTCTTACTACGAGCAGTACTTC
CDR3: CASSSYYEQYF
D: -
J: TRBJ2-7
V: TRBV27
size: -

DNA: TGTGCCAGCAGCCAACAGGGCTCTGGGGCCAACGTCCTGACTTTC
CDR3: CASSQQGSGANVLTF
D: -
J: TRBJ2-6
V: TRBV11-3
size: -

DNA: TGTGCCAGCAGCGTAGGGGACAGGGTTGATTCACCCCTCCACTTT
CDR3: CASSVGDRVDSPLHF
D: TRBD1
J: TRBJ1-6
V: TRBV9
size: -

DNA: TGTGCCAGCCACCCTTTCCGGGGTGAGAATGAGCAGTTCTTC
CDR3: CASHPFRGENEQFF
D: -
J: TRBJ2-1
V: TRBV6-5
size: -

DNA: TGTGCCACCAGTGATGGGACAGGGGGGTATGGCTACACCTTC
CDR3: CATSDGTGGYGYTF
D: TRBD1
J: TRBJ1-2
V: TRBV24-1
size: once

DNA: TGCAGCGTTGTAGTCTCCGCGAAAGAGACCCAGTACTTC
CDR3: CSVVVSAKETQYF
D: -
J: TRBJ2-5
V: TRBV29-1
size: -

DNA: TGTGCCAGCTCCTTTGCAGGGGGCAACACTGAAGCTTTCTTT
CDR3: CASSFAGGNTEAFF
D: TRBD1
J: TRBJ1-1
V: TRBV7-2
size: few

DNA: TGTGCCAGCAGCTTGCCTAGCGGGAGGGCGACCCAGTACTTC
CDR3: CASSLPSGRATQYF
D: TRBD2
J: TRBJ2-5
V: TRBV7-9
size: -

DNA: TGTGCCAGCAGCTTGCCAGGAAGCATGGTCGAGACCCAGTACTTC
CDR3: CASSLPGSMVETQYF
D: -
J: TRBJ2-5
V: TRBV5-6
size: -

DNA: TGTGCCAGCAGCCCGGGACAGGTGGCGTACAATGAGCAGTTCTTC
CDR3: CASSPGQVAYNEQFF
D: TRBD1
J: TRBJ2-1
V: TRBV9
size: -

DNA: TGTGCCAGTAGTGACAGGAACACTGAAGCTTTCTTT
CDR3: CASSDRNTEAFF
D: -
J: TRBJ1-1
V: TRBV19
size: -

DNA: TGTGCCAGCAGCCCAAGGACAGGGGGCTACAATGAGCAGTTCTTC
CDR3: CASSPRTGGYNEQFF
D: TRBD1
J: TRBJ2-1
V: TRBV7-2
size: -

DNA: TGTGCCAGCAGGCCCGACGAGGGAGAAAAACTGTTTTTT
CDR3: CASRPDEGEKLFF
D: -
J: TRBJ1-4
V: TRBV28
size: -

DNA: TGTGCCAGCAGTCGCGGGGGGGCTTATTCAGATACGCAGTATTTT
CDR3: CASSRGGAYSDTQYF
D: TRBD2
J: TRBJ2-3
V: TRBV27
size: -

DNA: TGTGCCAGCAGCTTGGCGGCAGGGGCATCCTACGAGCAGTACTTC
CDR3: CASSLAAGASYEQYF
D: -
J: TRBJ2-7
V: TRBV5-4
size: -